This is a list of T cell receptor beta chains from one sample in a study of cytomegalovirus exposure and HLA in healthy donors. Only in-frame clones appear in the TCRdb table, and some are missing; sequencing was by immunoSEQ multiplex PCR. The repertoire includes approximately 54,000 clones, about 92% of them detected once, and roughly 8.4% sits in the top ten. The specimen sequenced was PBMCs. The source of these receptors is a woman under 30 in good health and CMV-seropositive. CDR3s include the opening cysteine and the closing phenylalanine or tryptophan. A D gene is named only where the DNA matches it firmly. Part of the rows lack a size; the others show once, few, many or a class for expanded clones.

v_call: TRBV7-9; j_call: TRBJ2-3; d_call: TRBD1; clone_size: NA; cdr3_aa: CASSWRQGATDTQYF; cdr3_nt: TGTGCCAGCAGCTGGAGACAGGGGGCCACAGATACGCAGTATTTT
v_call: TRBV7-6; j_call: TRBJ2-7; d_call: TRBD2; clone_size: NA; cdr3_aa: CASSPSGASYEQYF; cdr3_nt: TGTGCCAGCAGCCCTAGCGGCGCCTCCTACGAGCAGTACTTC
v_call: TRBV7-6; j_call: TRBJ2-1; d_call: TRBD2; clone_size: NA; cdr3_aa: CASSPGLAGAGEQFF; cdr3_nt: TGTGCCAGCAGCCCGGGACTAGCGGGGGCCGGTGAGCAGTTCTTC
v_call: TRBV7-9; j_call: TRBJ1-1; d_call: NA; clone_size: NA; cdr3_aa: CASSLAPRTGTVNTEAFF; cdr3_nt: TGTGCCAGCAGCTTAGCTCCACGTACAGGGACGGTGAACACTGAAGCTTTCTTT
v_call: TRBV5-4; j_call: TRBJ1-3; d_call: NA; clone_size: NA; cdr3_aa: CASSLGGALAGNTIYF; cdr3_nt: TGTGCCAGCAGCTTGGGTGGGGCTCTCGCTGGAAACACCATATATTTT
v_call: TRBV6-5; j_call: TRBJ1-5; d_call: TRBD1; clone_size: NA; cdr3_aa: CASSYPGTGSNQPQHF; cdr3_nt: TGTGCCAGCAGTTACCCGGGGACAGGTAGCAATCAGCCCCAGCATTTT
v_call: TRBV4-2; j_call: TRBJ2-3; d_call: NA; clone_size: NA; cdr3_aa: CASSQEGRVDTQYF; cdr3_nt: TGTGCCAGCAGCCAAGAGGGCAGAGTGGATACGCAGTATTTT
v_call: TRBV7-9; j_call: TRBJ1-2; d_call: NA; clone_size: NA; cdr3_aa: CASSLGGLGNYGYTF; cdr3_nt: TGTGCCAGCAGCTTAGGGGGCCTGGGGAACTATGGCTACACCTTC
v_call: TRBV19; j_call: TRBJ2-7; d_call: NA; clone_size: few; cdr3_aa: CASSMRGPYEQYF; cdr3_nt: TGTGCCAGTAGTATGCGGGGCCCCTACGAGCAGTACTTC
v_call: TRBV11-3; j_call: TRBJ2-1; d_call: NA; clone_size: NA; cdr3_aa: CASSLGGRQNNEQFF; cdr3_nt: TGTGCCAGCAGCTTAGGGGGGCGTCAAAACAATGAGCAGTTCTTC
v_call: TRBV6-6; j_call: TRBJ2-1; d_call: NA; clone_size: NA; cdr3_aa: CASRKRSSYNEQFF; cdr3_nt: TGTGCCAGCAGGAAAAGGAGCTCCTACAATGAGCAGTTCTTC
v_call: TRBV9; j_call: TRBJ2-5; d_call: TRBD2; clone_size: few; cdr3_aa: CASSPQAGGDETQYF; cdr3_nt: TGTGCCAGCAGCCCACAAGCGGGGGGCGATGAGACCCAGTACTTC
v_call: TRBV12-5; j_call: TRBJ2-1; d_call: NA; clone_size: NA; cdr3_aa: CASGSLRGGYNEQFF; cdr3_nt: TGTGCTAGTGGTTCCCTTAGGGGGGGGTACAATGAGCAGTTCTTC
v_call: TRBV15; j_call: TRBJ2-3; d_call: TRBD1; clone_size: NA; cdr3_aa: CATSTYKGGTGGVWDTQYF; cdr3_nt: TGTGCCACCAGCACCTACAAGGGAGGCACAGGGGGCGTTTGGGATACGCAGTATTTT
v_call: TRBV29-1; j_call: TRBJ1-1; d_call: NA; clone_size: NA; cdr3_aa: CSVEDSWQVNTEAFF; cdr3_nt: TGCAGCGTTGAGGACAGCTGGCAGGTCAACACTGAAGCTTTCTTT
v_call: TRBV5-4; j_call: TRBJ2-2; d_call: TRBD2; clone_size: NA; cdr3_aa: CASSRGLGDTGELFF; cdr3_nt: TGTGCCAGCAGCAGGGGACTAGGGGACACCGGGGAGCTGTTTTTT
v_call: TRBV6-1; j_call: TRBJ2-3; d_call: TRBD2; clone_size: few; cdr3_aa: CASKPGGEADTQYF; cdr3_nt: TGTGCCAGCAAGCCTGGGGGGGAAGCAGATACGCAGTATTTT
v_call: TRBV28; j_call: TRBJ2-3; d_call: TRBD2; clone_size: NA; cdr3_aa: CASKIVSGRGSRTDTQYF; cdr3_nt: TGTGCCAGCAAAATCGTTAGTGGGCGGGGGTCCCGCACAGATACGCAGTATTTT
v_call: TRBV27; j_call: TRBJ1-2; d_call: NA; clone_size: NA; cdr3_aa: CASKGGGYGYTF; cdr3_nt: TGTGCCAGTAAGGGAGGAGGATATGGCTACACCTTC
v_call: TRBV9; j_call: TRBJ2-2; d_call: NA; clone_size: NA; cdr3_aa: CASSVGGTGELFF; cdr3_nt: TGTGCCAGCAGCGTCGGGGGTACCGGGGAGCTGTTTTTT
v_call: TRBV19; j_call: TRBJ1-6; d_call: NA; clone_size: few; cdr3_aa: CAAQGRNSPLHF; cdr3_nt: TGTGCCGCACAGGGAAGGAATTCACCCCTCCACTTT
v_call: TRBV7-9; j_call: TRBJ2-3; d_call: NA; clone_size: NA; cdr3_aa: CASSLAAGALTDTQYF; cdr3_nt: TGTGCCAGCAGCCTAGCCGCGGGCGCACTCACAGATACGCAGTATTTT
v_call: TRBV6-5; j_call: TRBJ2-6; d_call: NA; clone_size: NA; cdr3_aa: CASSYNGGSGANVLTF; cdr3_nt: TGTGCCAGCAGCTACAACGGGGGCTCTGGGGCCAACGTCCTGACTTTC
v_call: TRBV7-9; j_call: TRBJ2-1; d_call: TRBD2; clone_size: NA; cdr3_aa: CASSLVSGGASEQFF; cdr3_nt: TGTGCCAGCAGCTTAGTTAGCGGGGGGGCCAGTGAGCAGTTCTTC
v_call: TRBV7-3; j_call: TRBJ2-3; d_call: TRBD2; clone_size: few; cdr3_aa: CASSFGTMGDTQYF; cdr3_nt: TGTGCCAGCAGCTTTGGGACTATGGGAGATACGCAGTATTTT
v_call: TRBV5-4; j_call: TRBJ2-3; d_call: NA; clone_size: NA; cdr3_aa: CASSLDTGRDTQYF; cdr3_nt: TGTGCCAGCAGCTTGGATACAGGGAGAGATACGCAGTATTTT
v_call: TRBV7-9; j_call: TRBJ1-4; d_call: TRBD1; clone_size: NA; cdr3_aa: CASSARTGRDEKLFF; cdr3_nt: TGTGCCAGCAGCGCCCGGACAGGGAGGGATGAAAAACTGTTTTTT
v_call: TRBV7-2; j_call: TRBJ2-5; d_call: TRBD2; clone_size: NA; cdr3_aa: CASSLAGTSVTQYF; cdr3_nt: TGTGCCAGCAGCTTAGCGGGGACTAGCGTGACCCAGTACTTC
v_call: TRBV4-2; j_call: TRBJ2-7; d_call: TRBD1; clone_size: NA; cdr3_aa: CASSQPGTGIYEQYF; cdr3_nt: TGTGCCAGCAGCCAACCCGGGACAGGGATCTACGAGCAGTACTTC
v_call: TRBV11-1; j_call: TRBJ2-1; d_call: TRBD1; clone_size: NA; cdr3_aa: CASSSSGTGDPWNEQFF; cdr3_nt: TGTGCCAGCAGCTCCTCCGGGACAGGGGACCCCTGGAATGAGCAGTTCTTC
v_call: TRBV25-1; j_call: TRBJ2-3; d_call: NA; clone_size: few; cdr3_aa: CASSEGGGGPDTQYF; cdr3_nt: TGTGCCAGCAGTGAGGGCGGCGGGGGCCCAGATACGCAGTATTTT
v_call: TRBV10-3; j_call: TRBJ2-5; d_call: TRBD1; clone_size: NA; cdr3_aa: CAIGTGEGETQYF; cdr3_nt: TGTGCCATCGGGACAGGGGAGGGGGAGACCCAGTACTTC
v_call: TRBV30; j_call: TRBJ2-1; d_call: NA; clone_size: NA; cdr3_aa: CANSARYNEQFF; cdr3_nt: TGTGCCAATTCTGCCCGGTACAATGAGCAGTTCTTC
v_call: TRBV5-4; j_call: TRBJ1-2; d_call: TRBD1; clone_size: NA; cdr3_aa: CASSLIGQGPFYGYTF; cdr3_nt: TGTGCCAGCAGCTTGATAGGACAGGGACCTTTCTATGGCTACACCTTC
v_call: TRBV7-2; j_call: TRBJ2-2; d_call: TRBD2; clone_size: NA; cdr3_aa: CASSLAGGFGELFF; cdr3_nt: TGTGCCAGCAGCTTAGCCGGGGGGTTCGGGGAGCTGTTTTTT
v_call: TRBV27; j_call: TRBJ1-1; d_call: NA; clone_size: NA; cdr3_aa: CASNTGSVTGEAFF; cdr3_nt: TGTGCCAGCAACACTGGTAGCGTCACAGGGGAAGCTTTCTTT
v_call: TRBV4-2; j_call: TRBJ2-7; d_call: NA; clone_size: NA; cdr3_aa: CASSQDIGQSYEQYF; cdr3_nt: TGTGCCAGCAGCCAAGATATCGGACAGTCCTACGAGCAGTACTTC
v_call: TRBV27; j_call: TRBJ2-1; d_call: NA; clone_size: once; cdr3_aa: CASSLWWGGLGEQFF; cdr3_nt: TGTGCCAGCAGTTTATGGTGGGGGGGCCTTGGGGAGCAGTTCTTC
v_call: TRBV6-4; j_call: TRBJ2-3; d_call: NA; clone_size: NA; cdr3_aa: CASSDSKGGGADTQYF; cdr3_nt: TGTGCCAGCAGTGACTCGAAGGGGGGGGGCGCAGATACGCAGTATTTT
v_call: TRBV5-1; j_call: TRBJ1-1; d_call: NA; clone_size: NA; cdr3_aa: CASSATGMNTEAFF; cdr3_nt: TGCGCCAGCTCCGCGACAGGTATGAACACTGAAGCTTTCTTT
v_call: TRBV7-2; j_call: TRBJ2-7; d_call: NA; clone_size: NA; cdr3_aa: CASSLDQGGEQYF; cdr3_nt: TGTGCCAGCAGCTTAGATCAAGGGGGCGAGCAGTACTTC
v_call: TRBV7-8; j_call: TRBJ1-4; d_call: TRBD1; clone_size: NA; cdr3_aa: CASSLGQGIEKLFF; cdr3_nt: TGTGCCAGCAGCCTGGGACAGGGGATTGAAAAACTGTTTTTT
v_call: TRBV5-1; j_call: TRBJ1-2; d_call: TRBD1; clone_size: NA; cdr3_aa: CASSFGQGGYGYTF; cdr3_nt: TGCGCCAGCAGCTTTGGACAGGGAGGCTATGGCTACACCTTC
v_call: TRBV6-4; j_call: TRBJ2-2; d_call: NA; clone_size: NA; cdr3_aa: CASSDHLRVNTGELFF; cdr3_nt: TGTGCCAGCAGTGACCATCTCAGGGTTAACACCGGGGAGCTGTTTTTT
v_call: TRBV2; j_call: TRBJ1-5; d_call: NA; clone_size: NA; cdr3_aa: CASSLVAGYGQPQHF; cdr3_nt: TGTGCCAGCAGTCTGGTCGCGGGGTATGGTCAGCCCCAGCATTTT